The clone carrying this T cell receptor beta chain was detected only once. The antigen is unknown. Germline lookup yields CDR1 SGHDN and CDR2 FVKESK. Trimming took off 0 bases at V and 12 bases at J, with 14 bases between the two ends. This CDR3 spans 14 amino acids. The method was immunoSEQ multiplex PCR; TCRdb's version includes in-frame clones alone and lacks a portion of them. This table holds roughly 48,000 clones, around 83% found once. The data were taken from a study of early stage breast cancer tumors. Study-wide background: ER+/PR+/HER2- status applied to about 70% of the 16 invasive breast tumors. Study-level results: Enriched TCRB sequences shared across patients were mostly commonly generated sequences.

The sample was blood. The source is a person aged 50-59 years with breast cancer. The chain recombines TRBV14 with TRBJ1-4; tentatively, D is TRBD1 (5 bases). CDR3 coding DNA: TGTGCCAGCAGCCAAGATTCTGGGGCGGTGGAACTGTTTTTT. The encoded protein is CASSQDSGAVELFF.